This T cell receptor (beta chain) was sequenced during a study of cytomegalovirus exposure and HLA in healthy donors. Researchers ran the PCR with 60 Vbeta and 13 Jbeta primers. Only in-frame clones appear in the TCRdb table, and some are missing; sequencing was by immunoSEQ multiplex PCR. The data show some 150,000 clones, 80% seen once. Healthy bone marrow donors made up the donors. A remark on this clone: Its antigen is unknown.

Study-level findings and limits: Trimming of TCR beta V- and J-genes showed a link, identified in a later analysis, to a missense DCLRE1C variant. Certain sequence variants were highly shared and formed a cluster, and this cluster was likely a sequencing artifact.

CDR3 length equals 14 residues. The V end was cut by 6 bases, the J end by 2 bases, with 10 bases between. Germline values: CDR1 MNHNY, CDR2 SVGAGI (reference sequence). The chain combines TRBV6-6 with TRBJ2-2, with a weak D call TRBD2 (6 bases). The receptor comes from a man in his fifties in good health and CMV-seronegative. Input material: PBMCs. The CDR3 protein is CASRGGENTGELFF. Here the CDR3 DNA reads TGTGCCAGCAGGGGGGGTGAAAACACCGGGGAGCTGTTTTTT.